Described below is a single T cell receptor (beta chain) sequence and its context. Its target is unknown. The source of the sample is a study of molecular identifiers for immune sequencing clone quantification. Overall study: Replicate experiments took RNA from about 20,000 or 100,000 naive CD8 cells, divided it five ways and sequenced four. General study points: In naive cells, under 1% of molecules belonged to clones above 20 RNA copies, against over 98% in effector cells.

This CDR3 is 12 amino acids long. Germline values: CDR1 SQVTM, CDR2 ANQGSEA. V lost 4 bases to trimming and J lost 7 bases; unmatched junction nucleotides: 6. TCRdb itself ran the PCR reads through MiXCR, one entry per CDR3 protein. This sample carries about 630,000 distinct CDR3 sequences, around 25% of them seen once, and the ten largest clones take about 0.78%. The gene calls are TRBV29-1 and TRBJ2-7, with 8 bases lining up with TRBD2. Specimen: naive CD8+ T cells from blood, with Jurkat cell RNA spiked in. Subset meaning: FACS-sorted CD8+CD4-CCR7+CD45RA+ naive T cells. This TCR was sampled from a human donor in good health. Some libraries in this study had Jurkat cell RNA spiked in. The CDR3 bases are TGCAGCGTTGTGGTCGGGGGGGGAGAGCAGTACTTC. This sequence encodes CSVVVGGGEQYF.